This T cell receptor beta chain was observed in a study of OX40 agonist ivuxolimab in advanced cancers. Study context: Patients treated during dose escalation were battling hepatocellular carcinoma, melanoma, renal cell or head and neck cancer.

Repertoires were generated with immunoSEQ multiplex PCR, while TCRdb's copy carries only in-frame clones and drops some. This sample has some 65,000 clones, with around 87% found just once. The input for sequencing was CD4+ or CD8+ T cells sorted from blood, taken in a trial of the OX40 agonist ivuxolimab. The source of this sequence is an adult with an advanced solid tumor such as melanoma, head and neck, liver or kidney cancer.

As DNA, the CDR3 is TGTGCCAGCAGCTTAGCTCTAGCTGATACGCAGTATTTT. Translated, it gives CASSLALADTQYF. V is TRBV7-2 and J is TRBJ2-3; possibly TRBD2 for D (5 bases). With 0 bases removed from V and 6 bases from J, the gap between germline ends came to 7 bases. Per germline, CDR1 SGHTA and CDR2 FQGNSA. The CDR3 totals 13 residues.